This TCR beta chain was observed in a study of shared clonotypes between healthy human individuals. Overall study results and limits: Clonotypes not shared had lower generation probabilities than those common to all four donors.

Sequencing used immunoSEQ multiplex PCR; TCRdb keeps in-frame clones, though not all of them. The sample shows about 110,000 clones, about 70% of them seen only once. In this sample, this clone turned up many times. Its antigen is not identified. The germline CDR1 and CDR2 sequences are SGHAT and FQNNGV. The CDR3 runs to 14 residues. V gave up 3 bases and J gave up 2 bases, with 11 bases separating them. The TCR originated in a woman in her twenties or thirties in good health. This chain connects TRBV11-2 to TRBJ2-7; perhaps D is TRBD1 or TRBD2 (5 bases each). The sample consisted of memory CD8+ T cells sorted from blood. Regarding subset: CD45RO+ cells pooled with CCR7-negative TemRA cells. The CDR3 is CASSFGGRTYEQYF. CDR3 sequence (DNA): TGTGCCAGCAGCTTTGGGGGAAGGACCTACGAGCAGTACTTC. The full variable domain, its missing parts supplied by reference TRBV11-2 and TRBJ2-7, is EAGVAQSPRYKIIEKRQSVAFWCNPISGHATLYWYQQILGQGPKLLIQFQNNGVVDDSQLPKDRFSAERLKGVDSTLKIQPAKLEDSAVYLCASSFGGRTYEQYFGPGTRLTVT.